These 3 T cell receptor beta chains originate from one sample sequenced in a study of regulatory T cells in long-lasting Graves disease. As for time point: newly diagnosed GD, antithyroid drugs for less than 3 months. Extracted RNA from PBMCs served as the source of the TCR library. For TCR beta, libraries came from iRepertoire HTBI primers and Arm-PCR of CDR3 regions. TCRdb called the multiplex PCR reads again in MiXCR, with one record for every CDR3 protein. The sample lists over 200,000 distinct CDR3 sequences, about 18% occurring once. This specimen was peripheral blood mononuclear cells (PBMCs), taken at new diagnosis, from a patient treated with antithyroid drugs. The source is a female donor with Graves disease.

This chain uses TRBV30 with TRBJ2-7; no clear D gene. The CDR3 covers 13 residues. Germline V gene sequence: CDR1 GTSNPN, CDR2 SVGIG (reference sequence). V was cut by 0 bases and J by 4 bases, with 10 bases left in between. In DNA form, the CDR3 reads TGTGCCTGGAGTGTAGACTTGGGGTACGAGCAGTACTTC. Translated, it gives CAWSVDLGYEQYF.

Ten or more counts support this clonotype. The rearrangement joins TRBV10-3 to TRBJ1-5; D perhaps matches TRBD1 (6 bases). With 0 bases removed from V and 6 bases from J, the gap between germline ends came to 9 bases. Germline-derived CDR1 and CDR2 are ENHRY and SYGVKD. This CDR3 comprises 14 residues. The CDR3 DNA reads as TGTGCCATCAGTGAGTCGGGGGCCACTCAGCCCCAGCATTTT. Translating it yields CAISESGATQPQHF.

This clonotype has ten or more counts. The CDR3 region is CATSRDRLGMVETQYF. The CDR3 DNA reads as TGTGCCACCAGCAGAGATCGACTGGGAATGGTGGAGACCCAGTACTTC. This sequence joins TRBV15 and TRBJ2-5; D gene ambiguous. Trimming left V 0 bases short and J 5 bases short, with 16 bases between. Germline-derived CDR1 and CDR2 are LNHNV and YYDKDF (reference sequence). The CDR3 consists of 16 residues.